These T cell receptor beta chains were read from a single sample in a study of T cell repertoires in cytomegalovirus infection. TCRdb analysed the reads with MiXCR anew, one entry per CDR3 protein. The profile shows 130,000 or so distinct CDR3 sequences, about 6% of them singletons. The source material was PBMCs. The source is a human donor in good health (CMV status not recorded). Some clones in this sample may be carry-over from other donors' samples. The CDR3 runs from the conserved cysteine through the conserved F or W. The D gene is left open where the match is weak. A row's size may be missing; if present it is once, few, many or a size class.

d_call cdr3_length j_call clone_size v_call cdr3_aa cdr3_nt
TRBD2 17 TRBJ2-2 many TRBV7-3 CASSLSGTSDTGRELFF TGTGCCAGCAGCCTCTCCGGGACTAGCGACACAGGGCGGGAGCTGTTTTTT
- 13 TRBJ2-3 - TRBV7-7 CASSVDHTDTQYF TGTGCCAGCAGCGTCGACCACACAGATACGCAGTATTTT
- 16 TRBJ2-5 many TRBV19 CASTLSGTAAGETQYF TGTGCCAGTACCCTATCCGGGACAGCCGCGGGGGAGACCCAGTACTTC
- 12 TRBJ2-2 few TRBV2 CASSGDTGELFF TGTGCCAGCAGTGGAGACACCGGGGAGCTGTTTTTT
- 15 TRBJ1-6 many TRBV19 CASSDQFSYNSPLHF TGTGCCAGCAGCGATCAGTTCTCCTATAATTCACCCCTCCACTTT
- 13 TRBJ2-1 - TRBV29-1 CSVGGVPYNEQFF TGCAGCGTTGGCGGAGTTCCCTACAATGAGCAGTTCTTC
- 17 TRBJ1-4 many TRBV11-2 CASSLGRRSATNEKLFF TGTGCCAGCAGCTTAGGGAGGCGATCTGCAACTAATGAAAAACTGTTTTTT
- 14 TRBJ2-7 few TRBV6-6 CASSHRDKTYEQYF TGTGCCAGCAGTCACCGGGACAAAACCTACGAGCAGTACTTC
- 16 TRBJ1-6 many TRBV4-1 CASSHDRSSYNSPLHF TGCGCCAGCAGCCATGATAGAAGCTCCTATAATTCACCCCTCCACTTT
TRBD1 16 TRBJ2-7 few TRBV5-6 CASSSRGTGASYEQYF TGTGCCAGCAGCTCCCGAGGGACAGGGGCTTCCTACGAGCAGTACTTC
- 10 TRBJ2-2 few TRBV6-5 CASGHRELFF TGTGCCAGCGGGCACCGGGAGCTGTTTTTT
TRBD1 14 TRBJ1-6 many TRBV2 CASSVTGGHSPLHF TGTGCCAGCAGTGTGACAGGGGGCCACTCACCCCTCCACTTT
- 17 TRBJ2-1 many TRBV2 CASSWGTSRFIGYEQFF TGTGCCAGCAGCTGGGGGACGTCTAGATTTATTGGGTATGAGCAGTTCTTC
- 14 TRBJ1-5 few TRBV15 CATSRARGNQPQHF TGTGCCACCAGCAGAGCCCGGGGCAATCAGCCCCAGCATTTT
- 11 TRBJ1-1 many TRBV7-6 CASSGDKEAFF TGTGCCAGCAGCGGAGACAAGGAAGCTTTCTTT
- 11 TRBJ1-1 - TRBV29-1 CSGGIITEAFF TGCAGCGGTGGGATAATCACTGAAGCTTTCTTT
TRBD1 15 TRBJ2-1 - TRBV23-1 CASILTRDRGNEQFF TGCGCCAGCATCCTAACAAGGGACAGGGGCAATGAGCAGTTCTTC
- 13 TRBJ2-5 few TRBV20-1 CSAISEREETQYF TGCAGCGCCATTTCCGAGAGAGAAGAGACCCAGTACTTC
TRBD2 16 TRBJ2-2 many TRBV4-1 CASSQSGSPNTGELFF TGCGCCAGCAGCCAAAGCGGGAGCCCGAACACCGGGGAGCTGTTTTTT
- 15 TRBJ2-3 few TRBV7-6 CASSLDHGGGDPQYF TGTGCCAGCAGCTTAGACCACGGAGGGGGGGATCCGCAGTATTTT
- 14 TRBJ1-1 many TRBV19 CASSMDGMNTEAFF TGTGCCAGTAGTATGGACGGAATGAACACTGAAGCTTTCTTT
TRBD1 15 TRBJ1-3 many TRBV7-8 CASRRTRTGGSTIYF TGTGCCAGCAGACGAACAAGGACAGGGGGTAGCACCATATATTTT
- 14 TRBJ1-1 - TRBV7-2 CASSVGTANTEAFF TGTGCCAGCAGCGTAGGGACCGCGAACACTGAAGCTTTCTTT
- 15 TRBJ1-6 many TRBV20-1 CSATPVKGGDSPLHF TGCAGTGCTACCCCGGTGAAAGGGGGTGATTCACCCCTCCACTTT
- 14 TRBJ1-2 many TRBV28 CASKGGGSFGGYTF TGTGCCAGCAAGGGGGGCGGCTCTTTCGGGGGCTACACCTTC
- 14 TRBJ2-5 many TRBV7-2 CASSLEPGRETQYF TGTGCCAGCAGCCTCGAGCCCGGCAGAGAGACCCAGTACTTC
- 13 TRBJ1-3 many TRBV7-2 CASSLVSGNTIYF TGTGCCAGCAGCTTAGTTTCAGGAAACACCATATATTTT
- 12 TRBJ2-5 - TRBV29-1 CSVELGQETQYF TGCAGCGTTGAACTAGGTCAAGAGACCCAGTACTTC
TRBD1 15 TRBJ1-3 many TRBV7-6 CASSAGTDSGNTIYF TGTGCCAGCAGCGCAGGGACAGACTCTGGAAACACCATATATTTT
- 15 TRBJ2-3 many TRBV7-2 CASSLAPGAGDTQYF TGTGCCAGCAGCTTAGCACCCGGTGCCGGGGATACGCAGTATTTT
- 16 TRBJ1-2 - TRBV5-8 CASSDRRAARRRGYTF TGTGCCAGCAGCGACCGCAGGGCTGCGCGGCGGCGGGGCTACACCTTC
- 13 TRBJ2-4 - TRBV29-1 CSVGSLDKNIQYF TGCAGCGTTGGGTCTTTGGACAAAAACATTCAGTACTTC
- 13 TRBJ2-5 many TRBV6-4 CASSSEAAETQYF TGTGCCAGCAGTTCTGAGGCGGCCGAGACCCAGTACTTC
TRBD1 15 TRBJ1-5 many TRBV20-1 CSARDTDRGDQPQHF TGCAGTGCTAGGGACACCGACAGGGGGGATCAGCCCCAGCATTTT
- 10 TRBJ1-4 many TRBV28 CASIGEKLFF TGTGCCAGCATAGGGGAAAAACTGTTTTTT
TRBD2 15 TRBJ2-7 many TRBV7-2 CASSWAGGGGYEQYF TGTGCCAGCAGCTGGGCGGGCGGGGGTGGCTACGAGCAGTACTTC
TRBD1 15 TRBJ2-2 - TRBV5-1 CASSSRTGASGELFF TGCGCCAGCAGCTCCAGGACAGGGGCGTCCGGGGAGCTGTTTTTT
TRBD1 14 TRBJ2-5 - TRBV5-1 CASSLAGTAETQYF TGCGCCAGCAGCTTGGCCGGGACAGCCGAGACCCAGTACTTC
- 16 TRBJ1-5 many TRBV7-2 CASSLSGGGSNQPQHF TGTGCCAGCAGTTTAAGCGGGGGAGGAAGCAATCAGCCCCAGCATTTT
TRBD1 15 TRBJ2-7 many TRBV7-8 CASSISGTGAYEQYF TGTGCCAGCAGCATCTCCGGGACAGGGGCCTACGAGCAGTACTTC
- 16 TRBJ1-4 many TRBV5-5 CASSSLSGGLGGKLFF TGTGCCAGCAGCTCCCTAAGTGGGGGCCTAGGAGGAAAACTGTTTTTT
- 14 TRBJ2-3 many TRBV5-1 CASSLVGHGDTQYF TGCGCCAGCAGCTTGGTGGGGCACGGGGATACGCAGTATTTT